The 17 T cell receptor beta chains presented below share a single source sample, sequenced in a study of T cells expressing NK-cell markers. Reprocessing the 5' RACE reads, TCRdb reports a single entry for every CDR3 protein and omits DNA. Its table lists roughly 450,000 distinct CDR3 sequences. The sequencing sample was made of blood T cells: a sorted CD56 or NKG2C T cell subset, CD4+ or CD8+ T cells, or bulk PBMC T cells (not recorded which). These TCRs come from a woman in her fifties or sixties in good health.

The chain couples TRBV7-9 to TRBJ2-3; TCRdb's D gene call, TRBD1, goes unchecked for lack of DNA. This CDR3 region has 16 residues. CDR1 and CDR2 (germline): SEHNR, FQNEAQ (reference sequence). The CDR3 protein is CASSPRLSLKADTQYF.

The rearrangement links TRBV6-5 to TRBJ2-3; the TCRdb D gene call, TRBD1, has no DNA to confirm it. There are 16 residues in the CDR3. Germline assignment: CDR1 MNHEY and CDR2 SVGAGI. The CDR3 here is CASSETGTGARDTQYF.

This CDR3 is CASSRKTGGGDDGYTF. V and J are TRBV18 and TRBJ1-2; there is no DNA to check the TCRdb D call of TRBD1. The CDR3 has 16 amino acids. Germline assignment: CDR1 KGHSH and CDR2 LQKENI.

V gene TRBV12-3 or TRBV12-4 combines with J gene TRBJ2-1; the D gene TCRdb calls, TRBD1, cannot be checked with no DNA. The CDR3 extends over 13 amino acids. CDR3 protein: CATRRSSYNEQFF.

The V call is TRBV3-1, the J call TRBJ2-1; lacking DNA, the TRBD2 call made by TCRdb goes unchecked. The length of the CDR3 is 13 residues. Germline V CDR1 and CDR2: LGHDT, YNNKEL (reference sequence). CDR3 residues: CASSGLGYNEQFF.

CDR3 amino acids: CAWSVGGTGGFQETQYF. The chain uses TRBV30 and TRBJ2-5; TCRdb proposes TRBD1, but this gene call is untestable without DNA. CDR1 is GTSNPN and CDR2 is SVGIG in the germline V gene (reference sequence). The CDR3 has 17 residues.

This rearrangement joins TRBV2 to TRBJ1-6. Germline assignment: CDR1 SNHLY and CDR2 FYNNEI. The CDR3 contains 11 residues. This CDR3 is CASSEEGPLHF.

This chain connects TRBV7-9 to TRBJ2-3; TCRdb indicates TRBD2, and absent DNA this call remains unverified. The CDR3 runs 14 residues. Germline lookup yields CDR1 SEHNR and CDR2 FQNEAQ (reference sequence). The CDR3 sequence: CASSFGLGTDTQYF.

V usage is TRBV3-1 and J usage is TRBJ2-5; TCRdb designates TRBD1, a call that cannot be tested without DNA. The germline gives CDR1 LGHDT, CDR2 YNNKEL (reference sequence). The CDR3 consists of 15 residues. CDR3 residues: CASSQSRGVRETQYF.

J is TRBJ1-1 and V is TRBV29-1; absent DNA, TCRdb's TRBD1 call cannot be checked. From germline, CDR1 is SQVTM and CDR2 ANQGSEA. The CDR3 sequence is 12 residues long. The chain's CDR3 is CSVEDAGEEAFF.

This chain joins TRBV20-1 and TRBJ2-7; TCRdb lists TRBD1, though no DNA is available to test this call. Germline V gene data show CDR1 as DFQATT and CDR2 as SNEGSKA (reference sequence). The CDR3 totals 13 residues. This CDR3 reads CSASAPSNYEQYF.

The rearrangement links TRBV24-1 to TRBJ1-5; TCRdb proposes TRBD1, but this gene call is untestable without DNA. The CDR3 totals 15 residues. CDR1 and CDR2 from the germline V gene are KGHDR and SFDVKD. The CDR3 sequence: CATSDPRGVGQPQHF.

The rearrangement links TRBV4-1 to TRBJ2-7; TCRdb's assignment of TRBD1 cannot be checked, as there is no DNA. The V gene's germline CDR1 is MGHRA and CDR2 YSYEKL. This CDR3 has 16 amino acids. The CDR3 sequence: CASSPGWTGRLDEQYF.

This chain links TRBV15 with TRBJ2-6; TCRdb gives TRBD1 as the D gene, but with no DNA this cannot be confirmed. The germline V gene encodes CDR1 LNHNV and CDR2 YYDKDF (reference sequence). The CDR3 contains 19 residues. Here the CDR3 reads CATSLRARQGATGANVLTF.

The gene calls are TRBV6-5 and TRBJ2-1; TCRdb returns TRBD2, unconfirmable since there is no DNA. Germline loops: CDR1 MNHEY, CDR2 SVGAGI. The CDR3 contains 15 residues. CDR3 loop: CASGPVDGGRTVQFF.

V and J are TRBV5-5 and TRBJ2-1. This CDR3 has 14 amino acids. Looked up from germline, CDR1 is SGHKS and CDR2 is YYEKEE (reference sequence). This chain's CDR3 is CASSLGTIINEQFF.

The J gene is TRBJ1-5, the V gene TRBV5-1; there is no DNA to check the TCRdb D call of TRBD1. This CDR3 is built from 14 residues. Per germline, CDR1 SGHRS and CDR2 YFSETQ. CDR3 in amino acids: CASTPIPLRQPQHF.